A selection of T cell receptor beta chains follows, all from one sample in a study of T-cell reconstitution after alpha-beta-depleted transplantation in children. TCRdb independently ran MiXCR on the PCR reads; one entry per CDR3 protein. Here the sample spans about 600,000 distinct CDR3 sequences, 10% to 15% being singletons. The sequenced sample was PBMCs, mostly from graft donor cells, obtained 360 days after TCRalphabeta/CD19-depleted stem cell transplant. The receptors originated from a male patient between 10 and 17 years old who had a stem cell transplant for acute myeloid leukemia, so the T cells may come from the graft donor. CDR3s include the opening cysteine and the closing phenylalanine or tryptophan. D genes are given only for firm matches. Only some rows state a clone size, as once, few, many or a class for expanded clones.

TRBV6-5	TRBJ1-1	NA	NA	TGTGCCAGCAGTTTGACAGGCAAGAACACTGAAGCTTTCTTT	CASSLTGKNTEAFF
TRBV12-3/TRBV12-4	TRBJ2-7	many	NA	TGTGCCAGCAGTTTAGCTCCCTGGACGTATCCGACCTACGAGCAGTACTTC	CASSLAPWTYPTYEQYF
TRBV19	TRBJ2-3	few	NA	TGTGCCAGTAGTTCACAGGGAGGGGATACGCAGTATTTT	CASSSQGGDTQYF
TRBV7-2	TRBJ2-3	few	TRBD2	TGTGCCAGCAGCCCAGGGACTAGCGGTCCTAGCACAGATACGCAGTATTTT	CASSPGTSGPSTDTQYF
TRBV25-1	TRBJ2-5	many	NA	TGTGCCAGCCGGGAGTTCCAAGAGACCCAGTACTTC	CASREFQETQYF
TRBV4-2	TRBJ2-1	NA	NA	TGTGCCAGCAGCCAAGATCCCGACGGGGGCGGGCCGGACAATGAGCAGTTCTTC	CASSQDPDGGGPDNEQFF
TRBV6-4	TRBJ2-1	many	NA	TGTGCCAGTACCCGACAGGAGGAGTTCTTC	CASTRQEEFF
TRBV28	TRBJ2-3	NA	NA	TGTGCCAGCAGTCTCGAGTGGGGGGCTAGAGATACGCAGTATTTT	CASSLEWGARDTQYF
TRBV2	TRBJ1-5	NA	NA	TGTGCCAGCAGTGAAGCGCGGGGGGATCAGCCCCAGCATTTT	CASSEARGDQPQHF
TRBV10-3	TRBJ2-2	few	NA	TGTGCCTTTAGCCCCGACACCGGGGAGCTGTTTTTT	CAFSPDTGELFF
TRBV7-2	TRBJ2-3	many	TRBD2	TGTGCCAGCAGCCCGGCCCCGGGACTAGCGGGTACAGATACGCAGTATTTT	CASSPAPGLAGTDTQYF
TRBV5-1	TRBJ2-5	many	NA	TGCGCCAGCAGCTTGGCGGGGTACCAAGAGACCCAGTACTTC	CASSLAGYQETQYF
TRBV2	TRBJ1-5	few	NA	TGTGCCAGCAGTCATGAAGTGAATCAGCCCCAGCATTTT	CASSHEVNQPQHF
TRBV27	TRBJ2-1	NA	TRBD2	TGTGCCAGCAGTTCGCAGGGACTAGCGGGAGCCAATGAGCAGTTCTTC	CASSSQGLAGANEQFF
TRBV4-2	TRBJ2-1	few	TRBD2	TGTGCCAGCAGCCATCTCCCCCTTAGCGGGAGCTCCTACAATGAGCAGTTCTTC	CASSHLPLSGSSYNEQFF
TRBV9	TRBJ2-1	few	NA	TGTGCCAGCAGCGTCCGGGCCTACAATGAGCAGTTCTTC	CASSVRAYNEQFF
TRBV21-1	TRBJ2-3	NA	NA	TGTGCCAGCAGCAAAGTCCTGCGCGCCTGCACAGATACGCAGTATTTT	CASSKVLRACTDTQYF
TRBV20-1	TRBJ2-1	NA	NA	TGCAGCGCTCATGAGGGGAACTCCTACAATGAGCAGTTCTTC	CSAHEGNSYNEQFF
TRBV7-9	TRBJ2-7	few	TRBD2	TGTGCCAGCAGCTACCAGACTAGCGGTAATTCCTACGAGCAGTACTTC	CASSYQTSGNSYEQYF
TRBV4-3	TRBJ2-1	many	NA	TGCGCCAGCAGCCTTCTGTGGGGAGTCCAACCCAATGAGCAGTTCTTC	CASSLLWGVQPNEQFF
TRBV18	TRBJ2-5	few	NA	TGTGCCAGCTCACGTGGGGGCATGGAGACCCAGTACTTC	CASSRGGMETQYF
TRBV13	TRBJ2-2	few	TRBD2	TGTGCCAGCAGCTCCACTAGCGGGTTACGGAGGGCCGGGGAGCTGTTTTTT	CASSSTSGLRRAGELFF
TRBV6-1	TRBJ2-1	few	NA	TGTGCCAGAACTCTAGCGCCACACGGGAATGAGCAGTTCTTC	CARTLAPHGNEQFF
TRBV9	TRBJ1-5	NA	NA	TGTGCCAGCAGCGTAAAGGGGGTCGCACCTAATAGCAATCAGCCCCAGCATTTT	CASSVKGVAPNSNQPQHF
TRBV4-3	TRBJ2-1	NA	TRBD2	TGCGCCAGCAGCCTACGGCCACTAGCGGGAGGGTCGTATGAGCAGTTCTTC	CASSLRPLAGGSYEQFF
TRBV5-1	TRBJ2-1	many	NA	TGCGCCAGCAGCTTGGGGCCAGGGTGGGGGAATGAGCAGTTCTTC	CASSLGPGWGNEQFF
TRBV6-2/TRBV6-3	TRBJ2-7	NA	TRBD2	TGTGCCAGCAGTTACAGCGGGACTAGCATCTACGAGCAGTACTTC	CASSYSGTSIYEQYF